This T cell receptor (beta chain) was sequenced during a study of shared clonotypes between healthy human individuals. CDR1 and CDR2 (germline): KGHSH, LQKENI. Trimming pared 3 bases from V and 5 bases from J, leaving 13 bases between. The CDR3 extends over 14 amino acids. TCRdb's table, derived via immunoSEQ multiplex PCR, lists solely in-frame clones and lacks some. The sample lists about 980,000 clones; more than 75% were seen once. V is TRBV18 and J is TRBJ1-1; tentatively, D is TRBD1 (6 bases). The sample taken for sequencing was memory CD4+ T cells sorted from blood. Documented subset: CD45RA-negative fraction. The receptor was isolated from a man younger than 35 in good health. The CDR3 spells CASSPRQDITEAFF. CDR3 nucleotide sequence: TGTGCCAGCTCACCGAGACAGGACATTACTGAAGCTTTCTTT.